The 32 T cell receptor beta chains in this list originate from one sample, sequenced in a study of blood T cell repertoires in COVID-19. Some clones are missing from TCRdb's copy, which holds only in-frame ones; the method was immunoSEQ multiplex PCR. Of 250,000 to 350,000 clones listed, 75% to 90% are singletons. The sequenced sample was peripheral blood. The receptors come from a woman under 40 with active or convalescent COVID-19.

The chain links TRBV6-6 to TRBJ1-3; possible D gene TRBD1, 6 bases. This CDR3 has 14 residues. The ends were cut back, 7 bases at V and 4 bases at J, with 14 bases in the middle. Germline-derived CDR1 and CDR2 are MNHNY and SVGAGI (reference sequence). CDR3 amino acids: CASKGTFHGNTIYF. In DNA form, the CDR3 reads TGTGCCAGCAAGGGGACATTTCACGGAAACACCATATATTTT.

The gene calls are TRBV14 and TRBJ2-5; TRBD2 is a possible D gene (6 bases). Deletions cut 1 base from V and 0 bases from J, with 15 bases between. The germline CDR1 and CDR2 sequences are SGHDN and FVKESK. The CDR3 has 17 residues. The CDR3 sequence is CASSQAALAGYQETQYF. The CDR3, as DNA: TGTGCCAGCAGCCAAGCGGCACTAGCAGGTTACCAAGAGACCCAGTACTTC. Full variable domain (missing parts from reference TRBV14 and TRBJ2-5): EAGVTQFPSHSVIEKGQTVTLRCDPISGHDNLYWYRRVMGKEIKFLLHFVKESKQDESGMPNNRFLAERTGGTYSTLKVQPAELEDSGVYFCASSQAALAGYQETQYFGPGTRLLVL.

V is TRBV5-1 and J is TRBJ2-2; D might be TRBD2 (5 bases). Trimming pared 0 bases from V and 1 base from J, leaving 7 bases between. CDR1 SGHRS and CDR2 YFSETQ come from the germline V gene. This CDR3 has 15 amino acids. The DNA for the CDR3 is TGCGCCAGCAGCTTGGCGGGAAAGAACACCGGGGAGCTGTTTTTT. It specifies CASSLAGKNTGELFF. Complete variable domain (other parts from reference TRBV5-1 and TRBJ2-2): KAGVTQTPRYLIKTRGQQVTLSCSPISGHRSVSWYQQTPGQGLQFLFEYFSETQRNKGNFPGRFSGRQFSNSRSEMNVSTLELGDSALYLCASSLAGKNTGELFFGEGSRLTVL.

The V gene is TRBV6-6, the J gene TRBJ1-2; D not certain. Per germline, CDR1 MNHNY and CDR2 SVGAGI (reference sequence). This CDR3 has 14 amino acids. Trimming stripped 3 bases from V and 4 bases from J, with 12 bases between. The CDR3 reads CASSYSVPIYGYTF. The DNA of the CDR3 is TGTGCCAGCAGTTATTCGGTACCCATCTATGGCTACACCTTC.

As DNA, the CDR3 is TGTGCCAGCAGCTCACCGGGACAGGGAATGGCCGGGGAGCTGTTTTTT. This sequence encodes CASSSPGQGMAGELFF. The chain carries TRBV14 and TRBJ2-2, with 9 bases that match TRBD1. This CDR3 has 16 residues. The germline V gene has CDR1 SGHDN and CDR2 FVKESK. V lost 5 bases to trimming and J lost 6 bases; unmatched junction nucleotides: 10.

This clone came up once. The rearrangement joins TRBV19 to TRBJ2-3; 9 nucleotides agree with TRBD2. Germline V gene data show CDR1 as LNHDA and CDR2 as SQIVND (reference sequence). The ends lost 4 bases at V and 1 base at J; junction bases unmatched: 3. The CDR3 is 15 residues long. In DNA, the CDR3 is TGTGCCAGTAGTACCTGGACTAGCGGCACAGATACGCAGTATTTT. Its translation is CASSTWTSGTDTQYF.

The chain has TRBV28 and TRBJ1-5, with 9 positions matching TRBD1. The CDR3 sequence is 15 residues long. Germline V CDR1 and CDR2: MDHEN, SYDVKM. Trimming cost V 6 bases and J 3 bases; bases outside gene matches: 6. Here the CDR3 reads CASRATGGDNQPQHF. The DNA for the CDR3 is TGTGCCAGCAGGGCGACAGGGGGGGACAATCAGCCCCAGCATTTT.

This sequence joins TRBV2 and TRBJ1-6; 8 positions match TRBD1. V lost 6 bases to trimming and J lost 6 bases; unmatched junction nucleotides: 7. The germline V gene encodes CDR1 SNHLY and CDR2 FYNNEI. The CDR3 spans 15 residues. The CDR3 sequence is CASSDTGGSNSPLHF. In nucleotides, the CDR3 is TGTGCCAGCAGCGACACAGGGGGGAGTAATTCACCCCTCCACTTT.

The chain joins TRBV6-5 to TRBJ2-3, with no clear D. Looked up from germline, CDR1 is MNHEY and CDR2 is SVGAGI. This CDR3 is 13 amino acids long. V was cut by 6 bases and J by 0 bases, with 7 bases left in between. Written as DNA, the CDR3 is TGTGCCAGCAGCAAAACTAGCACAGATACGCAGTATTTT. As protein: CASSKTSTDTQYF.

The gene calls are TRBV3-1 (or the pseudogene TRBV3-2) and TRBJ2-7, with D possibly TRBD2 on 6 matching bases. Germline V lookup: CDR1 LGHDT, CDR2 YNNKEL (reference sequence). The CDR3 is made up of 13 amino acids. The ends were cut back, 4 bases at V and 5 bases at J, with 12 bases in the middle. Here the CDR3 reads CASSRDSRNEQYF. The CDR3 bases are TGTGCCAGCAGCCGGGACTCAAGGAACGAGCAGTACTTC.

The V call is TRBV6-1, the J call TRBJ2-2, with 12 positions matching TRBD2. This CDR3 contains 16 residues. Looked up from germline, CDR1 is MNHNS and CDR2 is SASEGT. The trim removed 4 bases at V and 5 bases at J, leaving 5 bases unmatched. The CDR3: CASSALTSGGTGELFF. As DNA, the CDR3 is TGTGCCAGCAGTGCGCTAACTAGCGGGGGGACCGGGGAGCTGTTTTTT.

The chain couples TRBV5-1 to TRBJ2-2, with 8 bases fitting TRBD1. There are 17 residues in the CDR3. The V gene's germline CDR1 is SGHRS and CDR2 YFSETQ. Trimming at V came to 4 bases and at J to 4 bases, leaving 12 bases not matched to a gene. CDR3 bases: TGCGCCAGCAGCCCGGAGAATTACGACAGGGGCACCGGGGAGCTGTTTTTT. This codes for CASSPENYDRGTGELFF.

The CDR3 DNA reads as TGTGCCAGCAGCCAATGGAGGTCCTATAATTCACCCCTCCACTTT. Its protein is CASSQWRSYNSPLHF. The J gene is TRBJ1-6, the V gene TRBV14; no clear D gene. The CDR3 has 15 amino acids. The V and J ends lost 2 bases and 1 base respectively, with 6 bases between them. Germline loops: CDR1 SGHDN, CDR2 FVKESK.

The CDR3 sequence: CASSEKTSIEQFF. The CDR3 DNA reads TGTGCCAGCAGTGAAAAGACTAGCATCGAGCAGTTCTTC. This rearrangement joins TRBV6-1 to TRBJ2-1; 7 positions agree with TRBD2. The CDR3 totals 13 residues. Germline-derived CDR1 and CDR2 are MNHNS and SASEGT. V lost 2 bases and J lost 10; bases outside the gene matches: 5.

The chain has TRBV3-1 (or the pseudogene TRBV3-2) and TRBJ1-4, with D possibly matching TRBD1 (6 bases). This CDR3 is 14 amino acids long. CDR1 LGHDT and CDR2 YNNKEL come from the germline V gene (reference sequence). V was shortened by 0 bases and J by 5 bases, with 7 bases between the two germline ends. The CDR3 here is CASSQDQGNEKLFF. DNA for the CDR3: TGTGCCAGCAGCCAAGATCAGGGGAATGAAAAACTGTTTTTT.

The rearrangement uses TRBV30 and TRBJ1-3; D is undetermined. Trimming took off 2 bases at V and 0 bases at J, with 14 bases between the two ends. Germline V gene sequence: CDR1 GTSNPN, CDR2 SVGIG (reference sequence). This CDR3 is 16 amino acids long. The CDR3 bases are TGTGCCTGGAGTCCCCCCTACGGGGACTCTGGAAACACCATATATTTT. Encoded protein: CAWSPPYGDSGNTIYF.

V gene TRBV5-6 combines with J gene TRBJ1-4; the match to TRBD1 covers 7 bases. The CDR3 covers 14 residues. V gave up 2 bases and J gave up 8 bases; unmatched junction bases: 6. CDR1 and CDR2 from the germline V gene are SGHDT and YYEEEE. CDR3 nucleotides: TGTGCCAGCAGCTTCGGAGGGGGCAGGGAAAAACTGTTTTTT. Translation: CASSFGGGREKLFF.

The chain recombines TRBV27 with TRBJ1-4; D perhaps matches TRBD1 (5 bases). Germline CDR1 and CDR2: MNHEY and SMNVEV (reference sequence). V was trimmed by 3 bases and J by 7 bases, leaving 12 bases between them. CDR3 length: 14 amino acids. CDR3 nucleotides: TGTGCCAGCAGTTTTGGTGGGGGGGGTGAAAAACTGTTTTTT. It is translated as CASSFGGGGEKLFF.

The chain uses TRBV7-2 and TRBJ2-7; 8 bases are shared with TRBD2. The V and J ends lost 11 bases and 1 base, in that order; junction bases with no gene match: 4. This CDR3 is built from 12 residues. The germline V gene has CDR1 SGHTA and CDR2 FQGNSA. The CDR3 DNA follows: TGTGCCTCCCAGCGGGGGTCCTACGAGCAGTACTTC. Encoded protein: CASQRGSYEQYF.

CDR3 region: CASSEFVNTEAFF. CDR3 DNA: TGTGCCAGCAGTGAGTTCGTGAACACTGAAGCTTTCTTT. The rearrangement links TRBV6-4 to TRBJ1-1, with D hard to call. Per germline, CDR1 MRHNA and CDR2 SNTAGT. V was shortened by 3 bases and J by 0 bases, with 5 bases between the two germline ends. The CDR3 runs to 13 residues.

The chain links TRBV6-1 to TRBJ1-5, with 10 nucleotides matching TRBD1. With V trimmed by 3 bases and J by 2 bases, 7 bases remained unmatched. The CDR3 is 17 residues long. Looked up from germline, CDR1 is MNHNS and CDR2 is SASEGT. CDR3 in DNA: TGTGCCAGCAGTGACCGGGACAGGGGTCTAGGCAATCAGCCCCAGCATTTT. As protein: CASSDRDRGLGNQPQHF.

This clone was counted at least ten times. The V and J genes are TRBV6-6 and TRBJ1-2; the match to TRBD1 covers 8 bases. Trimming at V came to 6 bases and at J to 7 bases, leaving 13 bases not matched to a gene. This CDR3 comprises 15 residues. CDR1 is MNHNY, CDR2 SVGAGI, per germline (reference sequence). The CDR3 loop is CASSLLPGQVGGYTF. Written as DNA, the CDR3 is TGTGCCAGCAGCCTTTTACCGGGACAGGTCGGTGGCTACACCTTC.

The CDR3 loop reads CASSLGRGQFYEQYF. CDR3 nucleotides: TGCGCCAGCAGCTTAGGTCGGGGACAGTTCTACGAGCAGTACTTC. This chain links TRBV5-1 with TRBJ2-7; 7 nucleotides line up with TRBD1. Germline loops: CDR1 SGHRS, CDR2 YFSETQ. Trimming removed 2 bases from V and 3 bases from J; junction bases left unmatched: 8. This CDR3 spans 15 amino acids.

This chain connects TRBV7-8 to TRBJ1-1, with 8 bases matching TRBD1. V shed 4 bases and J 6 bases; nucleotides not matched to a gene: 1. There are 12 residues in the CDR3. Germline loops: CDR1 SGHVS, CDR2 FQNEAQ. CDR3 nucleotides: TGTGCCAGCAGCTCGGACAGGGCTGAAGCTTTCTTT. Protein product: CASSSDRAEAFF.

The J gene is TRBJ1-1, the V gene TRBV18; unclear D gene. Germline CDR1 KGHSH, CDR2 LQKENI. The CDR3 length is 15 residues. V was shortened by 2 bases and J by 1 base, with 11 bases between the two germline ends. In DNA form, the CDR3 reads TGTGCCAGCTCACCAAGGGAGTCACAGAACACTGAAGCTTTCTTT. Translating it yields CASSPRESQNTEAFF.

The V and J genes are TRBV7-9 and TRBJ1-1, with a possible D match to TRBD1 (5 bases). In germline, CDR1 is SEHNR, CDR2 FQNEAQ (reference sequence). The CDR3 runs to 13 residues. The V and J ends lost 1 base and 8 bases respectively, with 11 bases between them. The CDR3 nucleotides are TGTGCCAGCAGCTTAGAGCAGGGAGGGGAAGCTTTCTTT. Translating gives CASSLEQGGEAFF. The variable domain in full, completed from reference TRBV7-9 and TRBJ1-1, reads DTGVSQNPRHKITKRGQNVTFRCDPISEHNRLYWYRQTLGQGPEFLTYFQNEAQLEKSRLLSDRFSAERPKGSFSTLEIQRTEQGDSAMYLCASSLEQGGEAFFGQGTRLTVV.

As DNA, the CDR3 is TGTGCCAGTAGTCAAGGGAGGAAATACAATGAGCAGTTCTTC. Translating it yields CASSQGRKYNEQFF. The rearrangement uses TRBV19 and TRBJ2-1; a weak D match, TRBD2 (6 bases). V gave up 5 bases and J gave up 4 bases, with 12 bases separating them. The CDR3 sequence is 14 residues long. In germline, CDR1 is LNHDA, CDR2 SQIVND (reference sequence).

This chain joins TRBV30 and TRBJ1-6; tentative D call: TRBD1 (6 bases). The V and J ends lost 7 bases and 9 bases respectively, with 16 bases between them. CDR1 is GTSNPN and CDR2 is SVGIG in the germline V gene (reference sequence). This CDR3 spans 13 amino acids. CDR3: CASIVQGTSPLHF. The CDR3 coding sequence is TGTGCCTCAATCGTTCAGGGGACTTCACCCCTCCACTTT.

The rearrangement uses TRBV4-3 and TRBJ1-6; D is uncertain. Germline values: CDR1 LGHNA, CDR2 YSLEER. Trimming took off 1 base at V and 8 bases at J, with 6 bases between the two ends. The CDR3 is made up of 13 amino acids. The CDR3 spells CASSQADYSPLHF. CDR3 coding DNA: TGCGCCAGCAGCCAAGCGGACTATTCACCCCTCCACTTT.

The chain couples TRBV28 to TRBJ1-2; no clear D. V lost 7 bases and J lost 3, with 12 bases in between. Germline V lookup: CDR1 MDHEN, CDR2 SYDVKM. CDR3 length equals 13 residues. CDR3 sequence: CASKRVSDYGYTF. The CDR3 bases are TGTGCCAGCAAACGGGTTTCGGACTATGGCTACACCTTC.

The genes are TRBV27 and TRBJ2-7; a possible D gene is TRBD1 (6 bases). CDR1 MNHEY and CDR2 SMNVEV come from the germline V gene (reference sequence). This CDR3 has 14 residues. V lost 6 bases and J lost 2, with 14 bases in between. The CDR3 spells CASSRTDRPYEQYF. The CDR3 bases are TGTGCCAGCAGCCGTACTGACAGGCCCTACGAGCAGTACTTC.

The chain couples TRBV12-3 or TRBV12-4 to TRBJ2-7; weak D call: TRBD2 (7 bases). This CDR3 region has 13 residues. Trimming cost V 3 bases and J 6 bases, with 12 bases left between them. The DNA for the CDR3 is TGTGCCAGCAGTTTGGGGGGGCTCGGCGAGCAGTACTTC. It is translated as CASSLGGLGEQYF.